Each of the 3 T cell receptor beta chains below was sequenced from the same sample in a study of neurological immune-mediated disorders (dated 2019 in TCRdb). The library was obtained by 5' RACE. Sequencing relied on an Illumina HiSeq 2500. TCRdb reprocessed the public reads (quality trimming at Q25 with fastp, clone calling with MiXCR) and kept in-frame beta chains. A single entry per CDR3 protein holds the most common genes and DNA from its merged rows. The sample table contains 110,000 or so distinct CDR3 sequences; only one count was recorded for roughly 3.1% of them. The ten largest clones capture around 1.2% of the sample. Specimen: PBMCs. These receptors were obtained from a woman aged 25 to 39 with multiple sclerosis.

The table lists this clonotype with many counts. The J gene is TRBJ2-1, the V gene TRBV7-7; D is perhaps TRBD1 or TRBD2 (5 bases each). V lost 0 bases, J lost 7 bases, and 13 bases lay in between. Per the germline V gene, CDR1 is SSHAT and CDR2 is FNYEAQ (reference sequence). This CDR3 has 15 residues. The CDR3 coding sequence is TGTGCCAGCAGCTTAGCTGTTGGGGGATGGAATGAGCAGTTCTTC. Residues: CASSLAVGGWNEQFF.

In its sample, this clonotype was seen many times. The chain has TRBV27 and TRBJ2-5; D may be TRBD1 or TRBD2 (5 bases each). The V gene's germline CDR1 is MNHEY and CDR2 SMNVEV (reference sequence). CDR3 size: 15 residues. V gave up 3 bases and J gave up 7 bases, with 18 bases separating them. CDR3 coding DNA: TGTGCCAGCAGTTTTGTTGGGGGACCCCTAGGGACCCAGTACTTC. Amino acids: CASSFVGGPLGTQYF.

This clonotype was recorded at least ten times. The chain employs TRBV7-9 and TRBJ2-1; 7 nucleotides line up with TRBD1. CDR3 length: 15 residues. The V gene end was trimmed by 2 bases and the J gene end by 3 bases; junction bases not matched to a gene: 4. The germline gives CDR1 SEHNR, CDR2 FQNEAQ (reference sequence). DNA of the CDR3: TGTGCCAGCAGCTTACCGGGACAGTACTACAATGAGCAGTTCTTC. It yields the protein CASSLPGQYYNEQFF.